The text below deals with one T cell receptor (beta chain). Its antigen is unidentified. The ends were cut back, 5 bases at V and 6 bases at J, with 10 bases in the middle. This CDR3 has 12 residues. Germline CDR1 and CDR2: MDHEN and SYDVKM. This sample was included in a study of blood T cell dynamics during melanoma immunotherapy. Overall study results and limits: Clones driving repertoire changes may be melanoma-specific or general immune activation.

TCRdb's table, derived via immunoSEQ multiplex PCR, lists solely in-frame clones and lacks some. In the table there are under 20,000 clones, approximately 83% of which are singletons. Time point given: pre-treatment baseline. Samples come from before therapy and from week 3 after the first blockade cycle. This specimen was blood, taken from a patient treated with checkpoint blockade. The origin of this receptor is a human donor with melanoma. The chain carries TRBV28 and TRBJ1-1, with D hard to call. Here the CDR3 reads CASSPAFAEAFF. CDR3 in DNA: TGTGCCAGCAGTCCCGCCTTCGCTGAAGCTTTCTTT.